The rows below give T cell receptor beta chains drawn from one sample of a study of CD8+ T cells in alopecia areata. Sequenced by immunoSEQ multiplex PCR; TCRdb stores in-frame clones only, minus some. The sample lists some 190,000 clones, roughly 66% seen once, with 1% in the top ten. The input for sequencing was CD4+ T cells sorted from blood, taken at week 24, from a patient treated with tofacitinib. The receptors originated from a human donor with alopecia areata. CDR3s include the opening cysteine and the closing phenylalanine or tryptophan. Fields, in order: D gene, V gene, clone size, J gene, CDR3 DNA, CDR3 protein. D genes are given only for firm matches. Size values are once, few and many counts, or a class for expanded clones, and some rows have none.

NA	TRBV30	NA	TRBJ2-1	TGTGCCTGGAGTCCCGGGGGATCCTACAATGAGCAGTTCTTC	CAWSPGGSYNEQFF
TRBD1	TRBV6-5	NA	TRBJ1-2	TGTGCCAGCAGTTACTCAAAACAGGGGGGCCAATATGGCTACACCTTC	CASSYSKQGGQYGYTF
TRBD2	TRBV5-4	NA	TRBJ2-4	TGTGCCAGCAGCTTGGCTAGCGGTTACAAAAACATTCAGTACTTC	CASSLASGYKNIQYF
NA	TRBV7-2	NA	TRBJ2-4	TGTGCCAGCAGCTTAGTATCTGTGGTTGGGACGGAAAACATTCAGTACTTC	CASSLVSVVGTENIQYF
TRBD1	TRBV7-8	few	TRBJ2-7	TGTGCCAGCAGCCGAAGGGACAGTTCCTACGAGCAGTACTTC	CASSRRDSSYEQYF
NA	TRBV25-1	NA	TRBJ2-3	TGTGCCAGCAGTGCAGACGGGGCCCCACAGTATTTT	CASSADGAPQYF
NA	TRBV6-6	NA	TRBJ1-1	TGTGCCAGCAGTCAAGGCATGAACACTGAAGCTTTCTTT	CASSQGMNTEAFF
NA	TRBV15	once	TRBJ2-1	TGTGCCACCAGCATGGGGGCGAGCCATGAGCAGTTCTTC	CATSMGASHEQFF
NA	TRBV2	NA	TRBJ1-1	TGTGCCAGCAGTGTGGGCGTGAACACTGAAGCTTTCTTT	CASSVGVNTEAFF
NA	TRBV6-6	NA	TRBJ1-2	TGTGCCAGCAGGCCCGACGGGATCTATGGCTACACCTTC	CASRPDGIYGYTF
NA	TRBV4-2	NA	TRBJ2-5	TGTGCCAGCAGCCAAGATCAGGGCATTTGGGAGACCCAGTACTTC	CASSQDQGIWETQYF
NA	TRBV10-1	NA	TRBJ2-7	TGCGCCAGCAGTACGGGGGCCCCAGCCTACGAGCAGTACTTC	CASSTGAPAYEQYF
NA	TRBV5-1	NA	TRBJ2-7	TGCGCCAGCAGCTTTCAGGGCTCCTACGAGCAGTACTTC	CASSFQGSYEQYF
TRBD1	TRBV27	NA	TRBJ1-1	TGTGCCAGCAGTCCGGGACAGGGGGCCGGGAGCACTGAAGCTTTCTTT	CASSPGQGAGSTEAFF
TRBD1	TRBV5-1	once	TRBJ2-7	TGCGCCAGCAGCGGCGGACAGGGGTTGGGAGAGCAGTACTTC	CASSGGQGLGEQYF
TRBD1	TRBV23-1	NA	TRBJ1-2	TGCGCCAGCAGTCAACAGGGGGCGGGGATTATTAACTATGGCTACACCTTC	CASSQQGAGIINYGYTF
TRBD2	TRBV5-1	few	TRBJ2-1	TGCGCCAGCAGCTTTCCAGCGGGGGGTGACAATGAGCAGTTCTTC	CASSFPAGGDNEQFF
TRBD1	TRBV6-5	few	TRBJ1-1	TGTGCCAGCAGTGCTCCGGGACAGGGGAGTAGTGCTTTCTTT	CASSAPGQGSSAFF
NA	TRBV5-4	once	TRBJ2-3	TGTGCCAGCAGCTTGGATCTGGGCACAGATACGCAGTATTTT	CASSLDLGTDTQYF
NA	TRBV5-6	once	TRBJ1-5	TGTGCCAGCAGCTTGTCCCCCAGCAATCAGCCCCAGCATTTT	CASSLSPSNQPQHF
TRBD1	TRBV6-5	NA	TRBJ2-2	TGTGCCAGCACCAGGACAGGGAACACCGGGGAGCTGTTTTTT	CASTRTGNTGELFF
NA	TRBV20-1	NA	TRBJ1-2	TGCAGTGCTGTTGCCAACTATGGCTACACCTTC	CSAVANYGYTF
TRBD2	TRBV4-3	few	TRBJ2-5	TGCGCCAGCAGCCCAGAGGTAGCGGGGGGGCTGGAGACCCAGTACTTC	CASSPEVAGGLETQYF
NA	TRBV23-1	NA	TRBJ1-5	TGCGCCAGCAGAAAAGCCCATCAACTGGAAAATCAGCCCCAGCATTTT	CASRKAHQLENQPQHF